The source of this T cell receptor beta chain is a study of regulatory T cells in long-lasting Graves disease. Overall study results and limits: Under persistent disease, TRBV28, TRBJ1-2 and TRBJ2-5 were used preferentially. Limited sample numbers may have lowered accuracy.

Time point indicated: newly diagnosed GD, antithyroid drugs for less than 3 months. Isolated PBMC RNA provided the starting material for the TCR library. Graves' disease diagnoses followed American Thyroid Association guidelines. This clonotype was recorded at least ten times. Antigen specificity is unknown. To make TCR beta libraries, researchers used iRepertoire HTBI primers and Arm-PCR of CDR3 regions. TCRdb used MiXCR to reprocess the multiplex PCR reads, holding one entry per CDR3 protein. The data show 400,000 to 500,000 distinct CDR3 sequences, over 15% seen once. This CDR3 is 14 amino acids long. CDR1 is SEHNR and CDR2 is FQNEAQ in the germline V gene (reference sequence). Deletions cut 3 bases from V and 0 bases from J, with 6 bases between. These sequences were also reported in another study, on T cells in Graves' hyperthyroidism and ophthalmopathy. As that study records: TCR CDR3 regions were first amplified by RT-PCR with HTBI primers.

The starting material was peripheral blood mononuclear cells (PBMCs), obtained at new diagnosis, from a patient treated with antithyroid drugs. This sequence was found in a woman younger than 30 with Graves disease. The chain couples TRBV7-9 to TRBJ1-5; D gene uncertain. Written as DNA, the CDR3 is TGTGCCAGCAGCTTCACCGATAGCAATCAGCCCCAGCATTTT. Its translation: CASSFTDSNQPQHF.